This T cell receptor (beta chain) is from a study of neurological immune-mediated disorders. This clonotype occurred many times. TCRdb independently ran MiXCR on the 5' RACE reads; one entry per CDR3 protein. The sample records around 46,000 distinct CDR3 sequences, about a quarter being singletons. Between the trimmed V and J ends, which lost 5 bases and 2 bases, there was a span of 11 bases. The CDR3 loop spans 14 amino acids. CDR1 is SGHTA, CDR2 FQGNSA, per germline. This clonotype was obtained from a woman aged 70 to 79 in good health. This rearrangement joins TRBV7-2 to TRBJ2-3, with a possible D match to TRBD1 (6 bases). Sequencing input: PBMCs. CDR3 in DNA: TGTGCCAGCAGCCCTTGGACAGACACAGATACGCAGTATTTT. This encodes CASSPWTDTDTQYF.